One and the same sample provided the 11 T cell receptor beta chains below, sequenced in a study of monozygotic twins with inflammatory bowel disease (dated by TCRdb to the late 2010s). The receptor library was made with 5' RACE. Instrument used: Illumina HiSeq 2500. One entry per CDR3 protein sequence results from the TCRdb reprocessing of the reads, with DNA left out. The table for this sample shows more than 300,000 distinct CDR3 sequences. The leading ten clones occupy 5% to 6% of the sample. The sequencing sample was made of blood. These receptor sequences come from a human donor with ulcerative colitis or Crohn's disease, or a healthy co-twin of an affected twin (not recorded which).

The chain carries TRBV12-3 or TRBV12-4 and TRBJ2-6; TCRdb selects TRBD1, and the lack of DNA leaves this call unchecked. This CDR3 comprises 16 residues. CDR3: CASSPAGMSGANVLTF.

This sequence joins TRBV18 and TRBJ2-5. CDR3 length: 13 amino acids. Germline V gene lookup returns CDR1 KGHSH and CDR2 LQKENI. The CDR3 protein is CASSPGLEETQYF.

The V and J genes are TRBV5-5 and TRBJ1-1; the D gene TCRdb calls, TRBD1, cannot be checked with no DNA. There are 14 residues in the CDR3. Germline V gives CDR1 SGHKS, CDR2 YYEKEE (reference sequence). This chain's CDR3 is CASSLRGLNTEAFF.

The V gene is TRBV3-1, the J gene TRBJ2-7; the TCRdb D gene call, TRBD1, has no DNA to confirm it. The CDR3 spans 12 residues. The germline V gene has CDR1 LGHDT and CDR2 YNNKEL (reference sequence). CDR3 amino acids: CASSHRGYEQYF.

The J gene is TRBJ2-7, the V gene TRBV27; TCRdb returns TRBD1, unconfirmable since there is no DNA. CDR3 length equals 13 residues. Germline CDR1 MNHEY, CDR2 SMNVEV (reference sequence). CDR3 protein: CASSLKGTNEQYF.

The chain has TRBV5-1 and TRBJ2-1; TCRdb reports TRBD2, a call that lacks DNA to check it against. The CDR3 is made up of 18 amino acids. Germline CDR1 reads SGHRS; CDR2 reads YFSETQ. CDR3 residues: CASNLASGGLSSYNEQFF.

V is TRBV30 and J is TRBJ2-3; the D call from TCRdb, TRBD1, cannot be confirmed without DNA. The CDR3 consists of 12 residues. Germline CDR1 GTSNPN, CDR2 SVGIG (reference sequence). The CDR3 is CAWSNRGDTQYF.

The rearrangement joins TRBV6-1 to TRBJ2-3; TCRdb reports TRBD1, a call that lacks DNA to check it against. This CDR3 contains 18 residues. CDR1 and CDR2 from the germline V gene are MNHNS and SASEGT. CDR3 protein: CASSRTPGTGSVTDMQYF.

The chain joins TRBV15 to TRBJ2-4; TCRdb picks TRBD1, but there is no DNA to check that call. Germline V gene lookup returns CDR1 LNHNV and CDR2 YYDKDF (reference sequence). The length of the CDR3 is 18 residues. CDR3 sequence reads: CATSQPSNTGTGVRIQYF.

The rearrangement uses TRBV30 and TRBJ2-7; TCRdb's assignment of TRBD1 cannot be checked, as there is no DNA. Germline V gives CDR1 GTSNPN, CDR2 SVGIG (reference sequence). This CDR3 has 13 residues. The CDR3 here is CAAGGIGDHEQYF.

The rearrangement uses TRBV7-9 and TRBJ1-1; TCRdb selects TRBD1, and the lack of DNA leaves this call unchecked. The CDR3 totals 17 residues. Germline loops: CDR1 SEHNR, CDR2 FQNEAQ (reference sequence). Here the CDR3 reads CASSLGSLGTSSTEAFF.